This T cell receptor beta chain was observed in a study of a mutant IDH1 vaccine in newly diagnosed glioma. About the research overall: Eight vaccinations were given in weeks 1, 3, 5, 7, 11, 15, 19 and 23. Overall study findings and caveats: Pseudoprogression looked unconnected to shifts in top peripheral T cell clonotypes.

The germline gives CDR1 SGHAT, CDR2 FQDESV (reference sequence). The V end was cut by 5 bases, the J end by 6 bases, with 17 bases between. This CDR3 is 14 amino acids long. Note on this clone: Its antigen is currently unknown.

The repertoire was sequenced with immunoSEQ multiplex PCR; TCRdb's copy has only in-frame clones and lacks some. In the table there are 110,000 or so clones, 85% to 90% of which are singletons. This sample's time point: week 11, during vaccination. Vaccinated patients received 300 ug of mutant IDH1 20-mer peptide per dose, with topical imiquimod. Those who donated had recent WHO grade 3 or 4 IDH1-mutant, ATRX-lost astrocytomas. The chain joins TRBV11-1 to TRBJ2-7; the D gene is possibly TRBD1 (6 bases). This material consisted of PBMCs, taken from a glioma patient whose treatment included an IDH1 peptide vaccine. This TCR was sampled from a woman aged 50 to 60 with glioma. The DNA for the CDR3 is TGTGCCAGCAGCGTGAGCAGGGGAACGGGCGAGCAGTACTTC. Its translation: CASSVSRGTGEQYF.